These 32 T cell receptor beta chains originate from one sample sequenced in a study of beta chain features in type 1 diabetes (dated by TCRdb to 2017 to 2018). Paper-wide results and their limitations: A moderate but significant shortening of TCRB CDR3 length was observed in type 1 diabetes patients in all four CD4+ subsets.

Library generation was performed with the immunoSEQ multiplex PCR assay. The entire isolated RNA was reverse transcribed using the High Capacity cDNA Reverse Transcription Kit, and thus expressed TCRB transcripts were sequenced. The table was pulled from immuneACCESS by TCRdb, which kept in-frame rearrangements only. Such tables lose some clones; where checked, under half of the loss comes from unresolved V genes, and the rest has no known cause. The sample data list over 200,000 clones, and 11% of these were observed just once. The biggest ten clones account for around 0.018% of the sample. For these receptors, no antigen is known. The sequenced sample consisted of naive CD4+ T cells from blood. Sample cell subset or site, as interpreted from the label and publication: true naive CD4+ T cells. The origin of the receptors is a man aged 25 to 45 with type 1 diabetes.

The V call is TRBV9, the J call TRBJ2-7; TRBD2 aligns across 9 bases. V shed 1 base, J shed 3 bases, and the junction held 8 bases outside the gene matches. The germline CDR1 and CDR2 sequences are SGDLS and YYNGEE. This CDR3 has 16 amino acids. The CDR3 nucleotides read TGTGCCAGCAGCGTAATGGCTAGCGGGGTGTACTACGAGCAGTACTTC. Amino acids: CASSVMASGVYYEQYF.

This clone was observed a few times. The V call is TRBV13, the J call TRBJ1-1; D not certain. In germline, CDR1 is PRHDT, CDR2 FYEKMQ (reference sequence). V lost 2 bases and J 0 bases, leaving 7 bases between the germline ends. The CDR3 has 14 residues. CDR3 sequence (DNA): TGTGCCAGCAGCTTAATCTCCTTGAACACTGAAGCTTTCTTT. Translation gives CASSLISLNTEAFF.

This chain joins TRBV18 and TRBJ2-7; weak D call: TRBD1 (6 bases). The germline gives CDR1 KGHSH, CDR2 LQKENI. Trimming removed 3 bases at V and 3 bases at J, with 9 bases between. This CDR3 contains 13 residues. DNA of the CDR3: TGTGCCAGCTCACCTCAGGGGAACTACGAGCAGTACTTC. Translated: CASSPQGNYEQYF.

This chain uses TRBV18 with TRBJ1-2; tentative D call: TRBD1 (5 bases). V dropped 3 bases and J dropped 0 bases, with 8 bases sitting between them. The germline V gene encodes CDR1 KGHSH and CDR2 LQKENI. The CDR3 contains 14 residues. The CDR3 nucleotides are TGTGCCAGCTCACCCGACAGCGCTAACTATGGCTACACCTTC. It translates to CASSPDSANYGYTF.

This clone has just a few counts. This chain joins TRBV19 and TRBJ2-4; D unresolved. Germline V gene lookup returns CDR1 LNHDA and CDR2 SQIVND (reference sequence). Trimming removed 4 bases from V and 6 bases from J, with 7 bases in between. The CDR3 is 12 residues long. CDR3 coding DNA: TGTGCCAGTAGTAAATCCGGAAACATTCAGTACTTC. Translation gives CASSKSGNIQYF.

The rearrangement uses TRBV5-6 and TRBJ2-1; D is uncertain. The CDR3 has 11 residues. With 0 bases removed from V and 9 bases from J, the gap between germline ends came to 4 bases. The germline CDR1 and CDR2 sequences are SGHDT and YYEEEE. CDR3 loop: CASSLGGEQFF. The DNA for the CDR3 is TGTGCCAGCAGCTTGGGAGGTGAGCAGTTCTTC.

A few counts support this clone. This sequence joins TRBV2 and TRBJ1-5, with D uncertain. Germline CDR1 is SNHLY and CDR2 is FYNNEI. With 5 bases removed from V and 2 bases from J, the gap between germline ends came to 16 bases. The CDR3 runs to 16 residues. The CDR3 spells CASSTGGPGGNQPQHF. The CDR3 coding sequence is TGTGCCAGCAGTACCGGAGGCCCTGGGGGCAATCAGCCCCAGCATTTT.

V and J are TRBV11-1 and TRBJ1-2, with TRBD1 matching 9 bases. The CDR3 length is 14 residues. Per the germline V gene, CDR1 is SGHAT and CDR2 is FQDESV (reference sequence). The J segment lost 4 bases and the V segment lost 5 bases, leaving 5 bases of the junction unmatched. The CDR3 DNA sequence: TGTGCCAGCAGCCGCACGGACAGGGGCTATGGCTACACCTTC. It yields the protein CASSRTDRGYGYTF.

The V and J genes are TRBV28 and TRBJ1-5; no clear D gene. Germline-derived CDR1 and CDR2 are MDHEN and SYDVKM. This CDR3 comprises 14 residues. Trimming removed 7 bases at V and 2 bases at J, with 12 bases between. CDR3 in amino acids: CASIRGGGNQPQHF. For the CDR3, the DNA is TGTGCCAGCATTCGGGGAGGTGGCAATCAGCCCCAGCATTTT. The full variable domain, in which reference TRBV28 and TRBJ1-5 provide the parts outside the CDR3, is DVKVTQSSRYLVKRTGEKVFLECVQDMDHENMFWYRQDPGLGLRLIYFSYDVKMKEKGDIPEGYSVSREKKERFSLILESASTNQTSMYLCASIRGGGNQPQHFGDGTRLSIL.

This clone came up a few times. Here the CDR3 DNA reads TGTGCCAGCAGCCCCTCCGGGACTAACAAAGGGTGGCAGTTCTTC. It codes for CASSPSGTNKGWQFF. The V call is TRBV7-2, the J call TRBJ2-1; 7 bases fit TRBD2. This CDR3 region has 15 residues. Trimming took 5 bases from V and 12 from J; bases not matched to a gene: 16. CDR1 and CDR2 (germline): SGHTA, FQGNSA. The complete variable domain, with remaining parts taken from reference TRBV7-2 and TRBJ2-1, reads GAGVSQSPSNKVTEKGKDVELRCDPISGHTALYWYRQSLGQGLEFLIYFQGNSAPDKSGLPSDRFSAERTGGSVSTLTIQRTQQEDSAVYLCASSPSGTNKGWQFFGPGTRLTVL.

This clone was observed a handful of times. Written as DNA, the CDR3 is TGTGCCAGCAGCGTAGGAGGGGGTACGCAGTATTTT. It codes for CASSVGGGTQYF. This chain uses TRBV9 with TRBJ2-3, with a weak D call TRBD1 (6 bases). Germline assignment: CDR1 SGDLS and CDR2 YYNGEE. The CDR3 has 12 amino acids. The V gene lost 0 bases and the J gene lost 8 bases, with 7 bases spanning the gap.

This clone has more than one count but fewer than ten. This sequence joins TRBV7-6 and TRBJ2-1; no definite D call. This CDR3 has 11 residues. Germline loops: CDR1 SGHVS, CDR2 FNYEAQ. V lost 2 bases, J lost 8 bases, and 4 bases lay in between. The CDR3, as DNA: TGTGCCAGCAGCTTATCCGATGAGCAGTTCTTC. Amino acids: CASSLSDEQFF.

CDR3 protein: CASSFGLAGGSDTQYF. CDR3 nucleotide sequence: TGTGCCAGCAGTTTCGGACTAGCGGGGGGATCAGATACGCAGTATTTT. The V and J genes are TRBV2 and TRBJ2-3, with 14 bases lining up with TRBD2. Germline V gene data show CDR1 as SNHLY and CDR2 as FYNNEI. The V and J ends lost 5 bases and 4 bases, in that order; junction bases with no gene match: 5. This CDR3 spans 16 amino acids.

The sample holds a few counts of this clone. The chain has TRBV7-2 and TRBJ1-2, with D perhaps matching TRBD1 (6 bases). Germline CDR1 is SGHTA and CDR2 is FQGNSA. This CDR3 is 15 amino acids long. Trimming removed 4 bases at V and 1 base at J, with 13 bases between. The DNA of the CDR3 is TGTGCCAGCAGCTCTACCGGACAGTTTAACTATGGCTACACCTTC. It yields the protein CASSSTGQFNYGYTF. Drawing the rest from reference TRBV7-2 and TRBJ1-2, the complete variable domain is GAGVSQSPSNKVTEKGKDVELRCDPISGHTALYWYRQSLGQGLEFLIYFQGNSAPDKSGLPSDRFSAERTGGSVSTLTIQRTQQEDSAVYLCASSSTGQFNYGYTFGSGTRLTVV.

The rearrangement uses TRBV2 and TRBJ2-1; 11 bases fit TRBD2. Trimming took 2 bases from V and 7 from J; bases not matched to a gene: 7. Germline V CDR1 and CDR2: SNHLY, FYNNEI. The CDR3 contains 16 residues. The chain's CDR3 is CASSERGLAGGNEQFF. The CDR3 bases are TGTGCCAGCAGTGAAAGGGGGCTAGCGGGGGGTAATGAGCAGTTCTTC.

The gene calls are TRBV30 and TRBJ1-6; 8 bases match TRBD1. The CDR3 loop spans 15 amino acids. Germline CDR1 and CDR2: GTSNPN and SVGIG (reference sequence). V was pared by 4 bases and J by 7 bases, with 9 bases of the junction left unmatched. CDR3 sequence reads: CAWTRDRTTNSPLHF. For the CDR3, the DNA is TGTGCCTGGACCCGGGACAGGACGACAAATTCACCCCTCCACTTT.

This clone was observed a few times. V gene TRBV18 combines with J gene TRBJ1-1, with 8 bases lining up with TRBD1. The CDR3 covers 14 residues. V dropped 3 bases and J dropped 3; count of bases not matched to a gene: 3. Germline V gene data show CDR1 as KGHSH and CDR2 as LQKENI. The CDR3 DNA reads as TGTGCCAGCTCACCGCTGGGACAGGACACTGAAGCTTTCTTT. Protein product: CASSPLGQDTEAFF.

This clone showed up just a few times. The rearrangement links TRBV19 to TRBJ1-4, with 10 bases aligning to TRBD1. V was pared by 5 bases and J by 5 bases, with 5 bases of the junction left unmatched. Germline lookup yields CDR1 LNHDA and CDR2 SQIVND (reference sequence). CDR3 size: 15 residues. The CDR3 sequence: CASSPGQGVNEKLFF. In DNA form, the CDR3 reads TGTGCCAGTAGTCCCGGACAGGGGGTGAATGAAAAACTGTTTTTT.

The chain has TRBV21-1 and TRBJ1-2; the tabulated D call, TRBD1, remains unverified against the DNA. TRBV21-1 is assigned pseudogene status. The CDR3 length is 14 residues. CDR3 in amino acids: CASTPDRASGGYTF. The DNA of the CDR3 is TGTGCCAGCACCCCGGACAGGGCCTCTGGTGGCTACACCTTC.

This clone has more than one count but fewer than ten. The rearrangement links TRBV9 to TRBJ2-6; D gene ambiguous. V shed 2 bases and J shed 4 bases, with 7 bases lying between them. The CDR3 totals 14 residues. Germline CDR1 reads SGDLS; CDR2 reads YYNGEE. The CDR3 reads CASSVLGGANVLTF. DNA for the CDR3: TGTGCCAGCAGCGTCCTGGGCGGGGCCAACGTCCTGACTTTC.

The chain combines TRBV5-1 with TRBJ2-3, with unresolved D. V lost 4 bases and J lost 1, with 10 bases in between. The CDR3 is 14 amino acids. The germline gives CDR1 SGHRS, CDR2 YFSETQ. CDR3 DNA: TGCGCCAGCAGCCCGCGGAAGGGCACAGATACGCAGTATTTT. It is translated as CASSPRKGTDTQYF.

In its sample, this clone was seen a few times. The chain combines TRBV2 with TRBJ2-1; no clear D. Germline values: CDR1 SNHLY, CDR2 FYNNEI. CDR3 size: 12 residues. The V gene lost 8 bases and the J gene lost 6 bases, with 11 bases spanning the gap. CDR3 bases: TGTGCCAGCTCCCGCGTAGTCAATGAGCAGTTCTTC. Protein product: CASSRVVNEQFF.

This chain connects TRBV6-4 to TRBJ1-5; D perhaps matches TRBD1 (5 bases). The CDR3 has 13 amino acids. CDR1 MRHNA and CDR2 SNTAGT come from the germline V gene. Trimming cost V 2 bases and J 10 bases, with 12 bases left between them. The chain's CDR3 is CASSDRLGLPQHF. The CDR3 coding sequence is TGTGCCAGCAGTGACCGCCTGGGGCTACCCCAGCATTTT.

This clone occurred a few times. The CDR3 here is CASSLGRIFFTGELFF. In DNA, the CDR3 is TGTGCCAGCAGCTTGGGGAGAATATTCTTCACCGGGGAGCTGTTTTTT. The chain uses TRBV7-9 and TRBJ2-2, with D tentatively TRBD2 (5 bases). Germline V lookup: CDR1 SEHNR, CDR2 FQNEAQ (reference sequence). The CDR3 sequence is 16 residues long. V was cut by 3 bases and J by 4 bases, with 15 bases left in between. Using reference TRBV7-9 and TRBJ2-2 for the parts outside the CDR3, the full variable domain is DTGVSQNPRHKITKRGQNVTFRCDPISEHNRLYWYRQTLGQGPEFLTYFQNEAQLEKSRLLSDRFSAERPKGSFSTLEIQRTEQGDSAMYLCASSLGRIFFTGELFFGEGSRLTVL.

This chain links TRBV10-3 with TRBJ2-1, with D perhaps TRBD2 (6 bases). The germline gives CDR1 ENHRY, CDR2 SYGVKD. With 6 bases removed from V and 5 bases from J, the gap between germline ends came to 11 bases. The CDR3 is 13 amino acids. The CDR3 nucleotides read TGTGCCATCAGCTGGGGGGACCACAATGAGCAGTTCTTC. Protein product: CAISWGDHNEQFF.

This chain joins TRBV7-2 and TRBJ2-7; maybe TRBD1 (6 bases). The V end was cut by 6 bases, the J end by 0 bases, with 15 bases between. This CDR3 region has 15 residues. Per germline, CDR1 SGHTA and CDR2 FQGNSA. The CDR3 reads CASREQGVSSYEQYF. In nucleotides, the CDR3 is TGTGCCAGCAGGGAACAGGGAGTGAGCTCCTACGAGCAGTACTTC.

The chain recombines TRBV7-3 with TRBJ2-1, with 7 bases identical to TRBD2. The CDR3 is 13 amino acids. J gave up 6 bases and V 4 bases, and 3 bases lay outside the gene matches. Germline V gives CDR1 SGHTA, CDR2 FQGTGA. As DNA, the CDR3 is TGTGCCAGCAGCTCGGCGGGGGTCAATGAGCAGTTCTTC. Translating gives CASSSAGVNEQFF. The full variable domain, completed using reference TRBV7-3 and TRBJ2-1, is GAGVSQTPSNKVTEKGKYVELRCDPISGHTALYWYRQSLGQGPEFLIYFQGTGAADDSGLPNDRFFAVRPEGSVSTLKIQRTERGDSAVYLCASSSAGVNEQFFGPGTRLTVL.

This chain joins TRBV7-3 and TRBJ2-5; D is ambiguous. Germline values: CDR1 SGHTA, CDR2 FQGTGA. CDR3 size: 13 residues. V was cut by 4 bases and J by 1 base, with 7 bases left in between. The CDR3 coding sequence is TGTGCCAGCAGCTCCGAGGTCCAAGAGACCCAGTACTTC. Its translation is CASSSEVQETQYF.

The V and J genes are TRBV5-1 and TRBJ2-7, with 8 bases aligning to TRBD1. CDR3 length equals 17 residues. J was trimmed by 0 bases and V by 4 bases; bases with no gene match: 12. CDR1 is SGHRS and CDR2 is YFSETQ in the germline V gene. The chain's CDR3 is CASSASPGDRISYEQYF. In DNA form, the CDR3 reads TGCGCCAGCAGCGCGTCCCCTGGGGACAGGATCTCCTACGAGCAGTACTTC.

This clone was recorded a few times. V gene TRBV29-1 combines with J gene TRBJ2-6, with D hard to call. Trimming shortened V by 5 bases and J by 0 bases, and 5 bases separated the two germline ends. CDR3 length: 13 residues. Germline V gives CDR1 SQVTM, CDR2 ANQGSEA. The CDR3 region is CSVHYSGANVLTF. The CDR3 nucleotides read TGCAGCGTTCACTACTCTGGGGCCAACGTCCTGACTTTC.

This clone has just a few counts. V gene TRBV5-1 combines with J gene TRBJ2-3, with 8 nucleotides matching TRBD2. This CDR3 spans 16 amino acids. Per the germline V gene, CDR1 is SGHRS and CDR2 is YFSETQ. J was trimmed by 0 bases and V by 2 bases; bases with no gene match: 5. CDR3 sequence: CASSFGSGGSTDTQYF. CDR3 nucleotide sequence: TGCGCCAGCAGCTTTGGGAGCGGGGGAAGCACAGATACGCAGTATTTT.

The rearrangement joins TRBV6-6 to TRBJ1-1; D may be TRBD1 (6 bases). Trimming shortened V by 7 bases and J by 4 bases, and 16 bases separated the two germline ends. The germline gives CDR1 MNHNY, CDR2 SVGAGI (reference sequence). This CDR3 is 14 amino acids long. The CDR3 sequence: CASIVTGGSTEAFF. The CDR3 nucleotides read TGTGCCAGCATCGTGACAGGTGGGAGCACTGAAGCTTTCTTT.